The rows below give T cell receptor beta chains drawn from one sample of a study of T-cell reconstitution after alpha-beta-depleted transplantation in children. One entry per CDR3 protein, called by TCRdb with MiXCR from the PCR reads. The sample consists of hundreds of thousands of distinct CDR3 sequences, 10% of them appearing once. Source: PBMCs, taken before TCRalphabeta/CD19-depleted stem cell transplant. The receptors originated from a boy in the first two years of life with acute myeloid leukemia, due to receive a stem cell transplant. CDR3s include the opening cysteine and the closing phenylalanine or tryptophan. A D gene is named only where the DNA matches it firmly. Clone size is shown for a subset of rows, as once, few, many or a class of expanded clone.

CDR3 protein | clone size | V gene | D gene | CDR3 length | J gene
CASSSLETDYEQYF | many | TRBV28 | NA | 14 | TRBJ2-7
CASSSTLNGYQETQYF | many | TRBV7-9 | NA | 16 | TRBJ2-5
CASSLQVRQPQHF | once | TRBV7-2 | NA | 13 | TRBJ1-5
CATSDLQWETQYF | many | TRBV24-1 | NA | 13 | TRBJ2-5
CSAGGGELFF | many | TRBV29-1 | TRBD1 | 10 | TRBJ2-2
CSVEDNRMAGELFF | many | TRBV29-1 | NA | 14 | TRBJ2-2
CASSLGEDQPQHF | many | TRBV28 | NA | 13 | TRBJ1-5
CASSRGGPGELFF | few | TRBV7-6 | TRBD2 | 13 | TRBJ2-2
CSARTQSGNYEQYF | many | TRBV20-1 | NA | 14 | TRBJ2-7
CASSLLAGGRSGANVLTF | few | TRBV11-2 | TRBD2 | 18 | TRBJ2-6
CASSSRDSVIETQYF | NA | TRBV6-5 | TRBD1 | 15 | TRBJ2-5
CATSDPMDEQYF | many | TRBV24-1 | NA | 12 | TRBJ2-7
CAVMGPAGWSIDEQFF | many | TRBV28 | NA | 16 | TRBJ2-1
CASSLPNRGRYTDTQYF | many | TRBV5-6 | TRBD1 | 17 | TRBJ2-3
CATSRRERSFYNSPLHF | NA | TRBV15 | NA | 17 | TRBJ1-6
CASSQGTRQWANEQFF | many | TRBV14 | NA | 16 | TRBJ2-1